This entry is about one T cell receptor beta chain. The antigen it recognizes is unknown. No clone much larger than this one lies a single base away; base qualities are absent. Trimmed from V: 5 bases; trimmed from J: 4 bases; junction bases lacking a gene match: 5. The CDR1 and CDR2 encoded by the germline V gene are MGHRA and YSYEKL. Including cysteine and valine, the CDR3 has 15 amino acids. Left in the record is the CDR3 DNA by itself, 45 bases read in frame from the first base. Patients with autoimmune disease history or receiving systemic immunosuppression were excluded from the trial. Peripheral blood for TCR sequencing was drawn from every dose cohort at baseline, at cycle 4 day 1 and at cycle 7 day 1. Samples came from an open-label, multicenter, first-in-human phase I dose-escalation trial of ivuxolimab. Adults with locally advanced or metastatic melanoma, renal cell carcinoma, hepatocellular carcinoma or head and neck squamous cell carcinoma were enrolled in the trial. Before TCR sequencing, CD4+ and CD8+ T cells were separately sorted from peripheral blood.

The data are from a study of OX40 agonist ivuxolimab in advanced cancers. About the investigation overall: The costimulatory receptor OX40 (CD134) was targeted by ivuxolimab, a fully human IgG2 agonistic monoclonal antibody. Of the roughly 53 patients in dose escalation, 19 had hepatocellular carcinoma, around 15 had melanoma, 9 had renal cell carcinoma and 9 had head and neck cancer. Peripheral TCRbeta sequencing was intended to test whether TCR sequence diversity was altered and clonal T-cell expansion was caused by ivuxolimab. Partial responses occurred in three dose-escalation patients: two with cutaneous melanoma and one with hepatocellular carcinoma. Patients were allowed to have had prior anti-PD-1, anti-PD-L1 or anti-CTLA-4 therapy, and less than 45% of the dose-escalation patients had previously received checkpoint inhibitors. The paper covers the monotherapy dose-escalation part of the phase I ivuxolimab trial, which included N of about 56 patients. In the dose-escalation cohort, 82.7% of patients were male, and the mean age was roughly 60 years, with a range of roughly 20 to 79. Intravenous ivuxolimab was administered to patients every 2 weeks at six dose levels: 0.01, 0.1, 0.3, 1.5, 3 and 10 mg/kg. Overall results and qualifications from the work: After ivuxolimab, CD8+ T cells had more expanded clones than CD4+ T cells on average. Low levels of normalized T-cell clonal expansion were also seen in some patients who did not respond. Clonal expansion of both CD4+ and CD8+ blood T cells was observed from baseline to week 6 at doses 0.1 to 3.0 mg/kg. In the 0.1-3.0 mg/kg groups, partial responders were among the patients with the lowest normalized peripheral clonal expansion, particularly in CD8+ T cells. Which antigens the clonally expanded peripheral T cells were specific for was not determined.

Genomic DNA was isolated from the sorted cells so that the TCRbeta CDR3 region could be sequenced. The immunoSEQ Assay was used to sequence the TCRbeta CDR3 regions. Drawn from immuneACCESS, this table holds only the in-frame rearrangements with V and J called that TCRdb kept. Clones are partly lost; checked studies trace under half to an unresolved V gene and leave the rest unexplained. For this sample the table gives about 50,000 clones, of which roughly 90% were detected only once. The ten biggest clones cover approximately 5% of the sample. This receptor was taken from an adult with an advanced solid tumor such as melanoma, head and neck, liver or kidney cancer. The chain uses TRBV4-1 and TRBJ2-7, and 13 junction bases match TRBD2. Source: CD4+ or CD8+ T cells sorted from blood, taken in a trial of the OX40 agonist ivuxolimab. The CDR3 corresponds to CASSTGTSGVYEQYV. The DNA sequence reads TGCGCCAGCAGCACCGGGACTAGCGGGGTGTACGAGCAGTACGTC.